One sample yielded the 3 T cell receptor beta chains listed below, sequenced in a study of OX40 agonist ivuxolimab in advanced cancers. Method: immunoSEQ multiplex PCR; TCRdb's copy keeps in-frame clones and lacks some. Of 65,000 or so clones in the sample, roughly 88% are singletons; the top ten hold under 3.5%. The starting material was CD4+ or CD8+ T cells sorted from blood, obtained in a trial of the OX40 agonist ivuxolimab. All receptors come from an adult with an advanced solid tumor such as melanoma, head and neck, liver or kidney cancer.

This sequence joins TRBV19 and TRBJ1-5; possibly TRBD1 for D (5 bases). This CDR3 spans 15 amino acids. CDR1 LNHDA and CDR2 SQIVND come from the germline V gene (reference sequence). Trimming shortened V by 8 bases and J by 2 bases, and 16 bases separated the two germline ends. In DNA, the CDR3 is TGTGCCAGTGCAAGATCGGGACCGCGCAATCAGCCCCAGCATTTT. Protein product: CASARSGPRNQPQHF.

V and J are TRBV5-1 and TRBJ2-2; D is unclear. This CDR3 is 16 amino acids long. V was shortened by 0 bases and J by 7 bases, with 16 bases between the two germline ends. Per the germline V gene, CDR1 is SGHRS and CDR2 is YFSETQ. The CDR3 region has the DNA TGCGCCAGCAGCTTGGCCCTGACCTCAATGGGCGGGGAGCTGTTTTTT. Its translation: CASSLALTSMGGELFF.

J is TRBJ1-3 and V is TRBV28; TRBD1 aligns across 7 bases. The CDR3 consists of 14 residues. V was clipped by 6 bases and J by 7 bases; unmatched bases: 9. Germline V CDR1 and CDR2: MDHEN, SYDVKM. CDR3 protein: CASRTGQPANTIYF. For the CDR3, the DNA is TGTGCCAGCAGGACGGGACAGCCGGCGAACACCATATATTTT.